The rows below give T cell receptor beta chains drawn from one sample of a study of blood T cells in healthy people across ages. One entry per CDR3 protein results from TCRdb running MiXCR on the 5' RACE reads. The table has about 1,500,000 distinct CDR3 sequences, under 30% seen once; the top ten hold more than 6%. The sequenced material came from blood. Every receptor here comes from a woman aged 25 to 39 in good health. CDR3s include the opening cysteine and the closing phenylalanine or tryptophan. A D gene is named only where the DNA matches it firmly. Only some rows state a clone size, as once, few, many or a class for expanded clones.

V	J	size	D	DNA	CDR3
TRBV7-2	TRBJ2-3	few	TRBD2	TGTGCCAGCAGCCTTTCTCCCGGGACTAGCAATCAGTATTTT	CASSLSPGTSNQYF
TRBV4-3	TRBJ2-1	NA	NA	TGCGCCAGCAGCCCGGCACCGGGTTATGAGCAGTTCTTC	CASSPAPGYEQFF
TRBV6-5	TRBJ2-5	many	NA	TGTGCCAGCAGTTACCGGGGGCTAGTTCGTTTAGGTCTAGAGACCCAGTACTTC	CASSYRGLVRLGLETQYF
TRBV28	TRBJ1-5	few	TRBD1	TGTGCCAGCAGGCTTACAGGGGTAAATCAGCCCCAGCATTTT	CASRLTGVNQPQHF
TRBV10-3	TRBJ2-2	NA	TRBD1	TGTGCCATCAGAGGGGACAGCTACACCGGGGAGCTGTTTTTT	CAIRGDSYTGELFF
TRBV6-1	TRBJ1-4	NA	NA	TGTGCCAGCAGTGAAAACGGGGATACTAATGAAAAACTGTTTTTT	CASSENGDTNEKLFF
TRBV6-4	TRBJ2-1	many	TRBD1	TGTGCCAGCAGTGACTCCGGGACAGGTTACAATGAGCAGTTCTTC	CASSDSGTGYNEQFF
TRBV12-3/TRBV12-4	TRBJ1-1	NA	NA	TGTGCCAGCACCTATACACGGGTTAAAGCTTTCTTT	CASTYTRVKAFF
TRBV9	TRBJ1-2	NA	NA	TGTGCCAGCAGCGAGGAGGACTTTGGGGGCTATGGCTACACCTTC	CASSEEDFGGYGYTF
TRBV7-9	TRBJ2-5	NA	TRBD1	TGTGCCAGCAGCGGGGACAGGGCGTTAGTAGAGACCCAGTACTTC	CASSGDRALVETQYF
TRBV20-1	TRBJ2-1	few	NA	TGCAGTGCTAGAGATCGGATGCGACTAGTCAATCCATATGAGCAGTTCTTC	CSARDRMRLVNPYEQFF
TRBV20-1	TRBJ2-7	NA	NA	TGCAGTGCCGGGTCTAACTCCTACGAGCAGTACTTC	CSAGSNSYEQYF
TRBV10-2	TRBJ1-2	NA	NA	TGCGCCAGCAGTGTAGGGAACTATGACTACACCTTC	CASSVGNYDYTF
TRBV20-1	TRBJ1-5	few	NA	TGCAGTGCTAGAGACTACGGTGCTGGGGGTTATAGCAATCAGCCCCAGCATTTT	CSARDYGAGGYSNQPQHF
TRBV29-1	TRBJ2-3	few	TRBD2	TGCAGCGTTGCGACCCTTGCGGGGGGGGCAGATACGCAGTATTTT	CSVATLAGGADTQYF
TRBV5-1	TRBJ2-7	NA	NA	TGCGCCAGCAGCTTGACTGGACAGCGTAGGGACGAGCAGTACTTC	CASSLTGQRRDEQYF
TRBV5-1	TRBJ2-3	NA	NA	TGCGCCAGCCGTCACCTTTCGGGGGGCCAAGATACGCAGTATTTT	CASRHLSGGQDTQYF
TRBV20-1	TRBJ2-3	NA	NA	TGCAGTGGGTTTGTGGCGGGAAATGTAGATACGCAGTATTTT	CSGFVAGNVDTQYF
TRBV10-1	TRBJ2-7	many	TRBD2	TGCGCCAGCAGTGGCGGGAGAGTCTACGAGCAGTACTTC	CASSGGRVYEQYF
TRBV6-2/TRBV6-3	TRBJ2-1	few	NA	TGTGCCCGCAGCCGGGACCCCCGGGAGCAGTTCTTC	CARSRDPREQFF
TRBV28	TRBJ2-4	NA	TRBD2	TGTGCCAGCATTGAGCGGGGGGGCCCCAAAAACATTCAGTACTTC	CASIERGGPKNIQYF
TRBV12-3/TRBV12-4	TRBJ2-7	NA	NA	TGTGACAGCAGTCCCCCAGGAGGGGGCGAGCAGTACTTC	CDSSPPGGGEQYF
TRBV30	TRBJ2-7	NA	TRBD1	TGTGCCTGGAGGCGACAGGGGGCGGTAGCCGAGCAGTACTTC	CAWRRQGAVAEQYF
TRBV20-1	TRBJ2-2	NA	NA	TGCAGTGCTCGGGACGCGTCGAACACCGGGGAGCTGTTTTTT	CSARDASNTGELFF
TRBV20-1	TRBJ2-1	NA	TRBD1	TGCAGTGCGGAGAGGGGGCCTAGCAATGAGCAGTTCTTC	CSAERGPSNEQFF
TRBV9	TRBJ2-2	NA	TRBD2	TGTGCCAGCACCGGACTAGCGGGGGGCACCACCGGGGAGCGGTTTTTT	CASTGLAGGTTGERFF
TRBV5-1	TRBJ1-2	NA	NA	TGCGCCAGCAGCAGAGGGACTAACTCCCCCCTCTATGGCTACACCTTC	CASSRGTNSPLYGYTF
TRBV7-9	TRBJ1-1	few	NA	TGTGCCAGCAGAGACGGTGAATTGAGGACTGAAGCTTTCTTT	CASRDGELRTEAFF
TRBV3-1	TRBJ2-3	NA	NA	TGTGCCAGCAGCTATCAAGGAATGCGGTATTTT	CASSYQGMRYF
TRBV14	TRBJ2-5	NA	TRBD2	TGTGCCAGCAGCCAACGGACTAGCGGGAGGGCCGAAGAGACCCAGTACTTC	CASSQRTSGRAEETQYF
TRBV6-2/TRBV6-3	TRBJ2-3	few	NA	TGTGCCAGCAGAACCGGGCCCTACCCAGATACGCAGTATTTT	CASRTGPYPDTQYF
TRBV7-6	TRBJ2-5	few	NA	TGTGCCAGCAATGCGTACCAAGAGACCCAGTACTTC	CASNAYQETQYF
TRBV29-1	TRBJ1-1	NA	TRBD1	TGCAGCCAGAGGACCAGGGGGCGGACTGAAGCTTTCTTT	CSQRTRGRTEAFF
TRBV12-3/TRBV12-4	TRBJ2-3	few	TRBD2	TGTGCCAGCAGCAGCGCCGGGACTAGCGGGAGTTTAGATACGCAGTATTTT	CASSSAGTSGSLDTQYF
TRBV7-2	TRBJ1-2	many	NA	TGTGCCAGCAGGTTCCGTGCAGGGGCTAACTATGGCTACACCTTC	CASRFRAGANYGYTF
TRBV5-1	TRBJ2-1	many	TRBD2	TGCGCCAGCAGCTTGGGGGCTAGCGGTAATGAGCAGTTCTTC	CASSLGASGNEQFF
TRBV5-1	TRBJ2-3	many	NA	TGCGCCAGCAGCTTGGGTGGGACAACTAGCACAGATACGCAGTATTTT	CASSLGGTTSTDTQYF
TRBV19	TRBJ2-3	NA	TRBD1	TGTGCCAGTCGCGGACAGGGGTACGAAGATACGCAGTATTTT	CASRGQGYEDTQYF
TRBV11-2	TRBJ2-5	few	TRBD2	TGTGCCAGCAGCTTTAACGGGGGGGCGGTGGAGACCCAGTACTTC	CASSFNGGAVETQYF
TRBV6-1	TRBJ1-2	few	NA	TGTGCCAGCAGTGAAGCGCCGGGCTATGGCTACACCTTC	CASSEAPGYGYTF
TRBV6-5	TRBJ2-1	many	NA	TGTGCCAGCAGCTCTCCCCTTTTAAATGAGCAGTTCTTC	CASSSPLLNEQFF
TRBV29-1	TRBJ2-5	many	NA	TGCAGCGTTGACGGTGGAGGGGCCCAAGAGACCCAGTACTTC	CSVDGGGAQETQYF
TRBV20-1	TRBJ2-1	many	NA	TGCAGTGCTAAAAATCTGGTCATGTACAATGAGCAGTTCTTC	CSAKNLVMYNEQFF
TRBV2	TRBJ1-6	few	NA	TGTGCCAGCAGTCTGACAAGTCCCACCAATAATTCACCCCTCCACTTT	CASSLTSPTNNSPLHF
TRBV5-1	TRBJ2-4	NA	NA	TGCGTCAGCAGCTCCCGTGGAGGGAGCATTCAGTACTTC	CVSSSRGGSIQYF
TRBV20-1	TRBJ2-1	few	NA	TGCAGTGCTAGAGACCGAAAGAGCTCCTACAATGAGCAGTTCTTC	CSARDRKSSYNEQFF
TRBV7-6	TRBJ2-1	NA	TRBD1	TGTGCCAGCAGCTTAGGATCACAGGGGGAGGTTGAGCAGTTCTTC	CASSLGSQGEVEQFF
TRBV7-9	TRBJ2-1	many	TRBD2	TGTGCCAGCAGTCATGGGACTAGCGGATACAATGAGCAGTTCTTC	CASSHGTSGYNEQFF
TRBV20-1	TRBJ2-7	NA	TRBD1	TGCAGTGCTAGAGGTCCCCAGACAGGGGTGGGCGAGCAGTACTTC	CSARGPQTGVGEQYF